The sample holds many counts of the clone carrying this TCR beta chain. Its cognate antigen is unknown. The source of the sample is a study of CD8 T cells in ankylosing spondylitis. Points from the study as a whole: Reportedly, matched ankylosing spondylitis synovial fluid was significantly enriched for disease-linked clones. For ankylosing spondylitis blood, a TCR beta motif of under ten highly homologous variants appeared characteristic.

Germline CDR1 reads SGHAT; CDR2 reads FQNNGV. V lost 6 bases and J lost 6; bases outside the gene matches: 7. The CDR3 extends over 13 amino acids. With molecular barcodes, quantitative 5'-RACE was used to make the TCR beta libraries. From the 5' RACE reads, TCRdb called clonotypes with MiXCR, one entry per CDR3 protein. The top ten hold less than 0.75% of the sample, which has some 250,000 distinct CDR3 sequences, roughly a quarter seen once. This clonotype was obtained from a male donor with ankylosing spondylitis or in good health (not recorded which). The chain has TRBV11-2 and TRBJ2-7; the match to TRBD1 covers 8 bases. Sequences were obtained from blood, either unsorted or a sorted T cell fraction (not recorded which). CDR3 sequence reads: CASRGQGGSEQYF. DNA of the CDR3: TGTGCCAGCAGAGGACAGGGAGGCAGCGAGCAGTACTTC.